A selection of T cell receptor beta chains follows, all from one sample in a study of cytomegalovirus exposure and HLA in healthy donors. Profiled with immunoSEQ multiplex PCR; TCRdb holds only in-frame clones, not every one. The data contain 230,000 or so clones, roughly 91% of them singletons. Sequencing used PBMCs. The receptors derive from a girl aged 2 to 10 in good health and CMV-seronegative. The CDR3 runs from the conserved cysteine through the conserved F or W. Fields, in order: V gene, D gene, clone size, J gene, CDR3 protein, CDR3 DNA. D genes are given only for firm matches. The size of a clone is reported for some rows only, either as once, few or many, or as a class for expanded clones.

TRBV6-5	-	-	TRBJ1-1	CASSRLGQLDTEAFF	TGTGCCAGCAGTCGCCTCGGACAGTTGGACACTGAAGCTTTCTTT
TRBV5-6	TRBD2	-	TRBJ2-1	CASSFPSGSPYNEQFF	TGTGCCAGCAGCTTCCCTAGCGGGAGCCCCTACAATGAGCAGTTCTTC
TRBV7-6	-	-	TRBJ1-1	CASSLGYEGFLTEAFF	TGTGCCAGCAGCCTTGGGTATGAGGGATTTCTCACTGAAGCTTTCTTT
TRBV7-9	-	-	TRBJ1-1	CAVAGVPNTEAFF	TGTGCCGTCGCAGGGGTCCCGAACACTGAAGCTTTCTTT
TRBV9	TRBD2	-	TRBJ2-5	CASSVSGRGNQETQYF	TGTGCCAGCAGCGTAAGTGGGCGGGGGAACCAAGAGACCCAGTACTTC
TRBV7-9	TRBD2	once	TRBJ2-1	CASSLAAGVDEQFF	TGTGCCAGCAGCTTAGCGGCGGGAGTAGATGAGCAGTTCTTC
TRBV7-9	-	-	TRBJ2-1	CASSLELGNNEQFF	TGTGCCAGCAGCTTAGAGCTAGGTAACAATGAGCAGTTCTTC
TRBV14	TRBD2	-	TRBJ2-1	CASSRGRQTYNEQFF	TGTGCCAGCAGCCGCGGGAGGCAGACCTACAATGAGCAGTTCTTC
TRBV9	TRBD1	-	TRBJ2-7	CASSVEGTGAEYF	TGTGCCAGCAGCGTAGAGGGGACAGGGGCAGAGTACTTC
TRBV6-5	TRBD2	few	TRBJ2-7	CASSYGGLVYEQYF	TGTGCCAGCAGTTACGGAGGACTAGTTTACGAGCAGTACTTC
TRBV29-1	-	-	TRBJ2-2	CSVERRGSTGELFF	TGCAGCGTTGAAAGGAGAGGGAGCACCGGGGAGCTGTTTTTT
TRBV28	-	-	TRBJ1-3	CASSTGFLSGNTIYF	TGTGCCAGCAGTACAGGGTTTCTCTCTGGAAACACCATATATTTT
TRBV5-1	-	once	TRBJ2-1	CASSPAAASYNEQFF	TGCGCCAGCAGCCCGGCGGCCGCCTCCTACAATGAGCAGTTCTTC
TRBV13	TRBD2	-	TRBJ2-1	CASSWGLAVYNEQFF	TGTGCCAGCAGCTGGGGACTAGCGGTCTACAATGAGCAGTTCTTC
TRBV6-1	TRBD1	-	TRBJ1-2	CASLPDRGGYTF	TGTGCCAGCCTCCCCGACAGGGGTGGCTACACCTTC
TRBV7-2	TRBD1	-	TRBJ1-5	CASGVQGDQPQHF	TGTGCCAGCGGCGTACAGGGGGATCAGCCCCAGCATTTT
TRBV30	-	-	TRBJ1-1	CAWSVPSKRANTEAFF	TGTGCCTGGAGTGTACCATCTAAGAGAGCGAACACTGAAGCTTTCTTT
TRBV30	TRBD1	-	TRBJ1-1	CAWSDTQGAYTEAFF	TGTGCCTGGAGCGACACACAGGGGGCGTACACTGAAGCTTTCTTT
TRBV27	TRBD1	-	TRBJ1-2	CASSSRTGGDYGYTF	TGTGCCAGCAGTTCCAGGACAGGGGGCGACTATGGCTACACCTTC
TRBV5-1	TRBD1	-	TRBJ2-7	CASSLPGGYEQYF	TGCGCCAGCAGCTTGCCAGGGGGCTACGAGCAGTACTTC
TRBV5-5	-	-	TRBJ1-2	CASSWDTYGYTF	TGTGCCAGCAGCTGGGACACTTATGGCTACACCTTC
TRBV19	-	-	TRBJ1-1	CASSTPGGTKAFF	TGTGCCAGTAGTACCCCGGGCGGGACCAAAGCTTTCTTT
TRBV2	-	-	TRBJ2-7	CASSDLSYEQYF	TGTGCCAGCAGTGATCTTTCCTACGAGCAGTACTTC
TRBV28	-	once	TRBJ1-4	CASSVLQGFNEKLFF	TGTGCCAGCAGTGTTCTACAGGGTTTTAATGAAAAACTGTTTTTT
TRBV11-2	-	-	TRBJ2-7	CASTYRTEAGYEQYF	TGTGCCAGCACCTATCGGACAGAGGCCGGTTACGAGCAGTACTTC
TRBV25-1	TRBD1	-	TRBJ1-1	CASSDLGQSSEAFF	TGTGCCAGCAGTGATCTGGGACAGTCCTCTGAAGCTTTCTTT
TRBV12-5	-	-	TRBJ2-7	CASGFLEEQYF	TGTGCTAGTGGTTTCTTAGAGGAGCAGTACTTC
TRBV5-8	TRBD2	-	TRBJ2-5	CASSLSGTSGGIGETQYF	TGTGCCAGCAGCCTGTCCGGGACTAGCGGGGGTATTGGGGAGACCCAGTACTTC
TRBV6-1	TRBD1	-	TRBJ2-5	CASSPGQGRETQYF	TGTGCCAGCAGTCCGGGACAGGGTCGAGAGACCCAGTACTTC
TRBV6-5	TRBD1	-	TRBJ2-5	CASTRQGEETQYF	TGTGCCAGCACCAGACAGGGAGAAGAGACCCAGTACTTC
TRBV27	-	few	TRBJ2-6	CASSPLSGANVLTF	TGTGCCAGCAGCCCCCTCTCTGGGGCCAACGTCCTGACTTTC
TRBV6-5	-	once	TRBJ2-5	CASSYARELLYF	TGTGCCAGCAGTTACGCGAGGGAACTCCTGTACTTC
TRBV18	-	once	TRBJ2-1	CASSPQDFTEQFF	TGTGCCAGCTCACCACAGGACTTTACCGAGCAGTTCTTC
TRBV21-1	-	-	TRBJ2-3	CASSYSVSSTDTQYF	TGTGCCAGCAGCTATAGCGTATCTAGCACAGATACGCAGTATTTT
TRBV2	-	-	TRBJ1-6	CASSEALAGSNSPLHF	TGTGCCAGCAGTGAAGCGCTCGCCGGTTCCAATTCACCCCTCCACTTT
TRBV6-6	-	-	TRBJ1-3	CASRPKEHSGNTIYF	TGTGCCAGCAGACCAAAAGAACACTCTGGAAACACCATATATTTT
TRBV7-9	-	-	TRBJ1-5	CASSLPGRNQPQHF	TGTGCCAGCAGCTTACCAGGGCGCAATCAGCCCCAGCATTTT
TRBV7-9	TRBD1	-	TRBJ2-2	CASRSGQGINTGELFF	TGTGCCAGCAGATCGGGACAGGGGATTAACACCGGGGAGCTGTTTTTT
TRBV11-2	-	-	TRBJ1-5	CASSSNRAQPQHF	TGTGCCAGCAGCTCAAACAGGGCTCAGCCCCAGCATTTT
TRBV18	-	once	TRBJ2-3	CASSPTSPPTDTQYF	TGTGCCAGCTCACCAACGAGCCCACCAACAGATACGCAGTATTTT
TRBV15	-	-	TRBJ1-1	CATSRDISTGRLNAEAFF	TGTGCCACCAGCAGAGACATCTCGACGGGGAGGCTGAACGCTGAAGCTTTCTTT
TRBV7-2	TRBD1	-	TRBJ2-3	CASSLRTGTGVKDTQYF	TGTGCCAGCAGCTTAAGAACCGGGACAGGGGTGAAAGATACGCAGTATTTT
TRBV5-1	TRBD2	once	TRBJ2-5	CASSLEGTSGRWETQYF	TGCGCCAGCAGCTTGGAGGGGACTAGCGGGAGGTGGGAGACCCAGTACTTC
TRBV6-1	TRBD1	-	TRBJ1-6	CASTRQGEYNSPLHF	TGTGCCAGCACCCGACAGGGTGAATATAATTCACCCCTCCACTTT
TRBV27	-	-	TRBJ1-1	CASSPDSYEAFF	TGTGCCAGCAGTCCCGACAGTTATGAAGCTTTCTTT
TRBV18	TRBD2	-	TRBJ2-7	CASSFTKASGSQTYEQYF	TGTGCCAGCTCTTTTACGAAGGCTAGCGGGAGCCAAACCTACGAGCAGTACTTC
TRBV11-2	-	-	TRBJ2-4	CASSKPTGREGENIQYF	TGTGCCAGCAGCAAACCCACGGGACGAGAGGGGGAAAACATTCAGTACTTC
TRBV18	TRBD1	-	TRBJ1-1	CASSPTQGSNTEAFF	TGTGCCAGCTCACCCACACAGGGGTCGAACACTGAAGCTTTCTTT
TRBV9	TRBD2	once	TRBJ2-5	CASSVLAGGQETQYF	TGTGCCAGCAGCGTTCTAGCGGGGGGACAAGAGACCCAGTACTTC
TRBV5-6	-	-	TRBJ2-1	CASSSGASGYNEQFF	TGTGCCAGCAGCTCGGGGGCTAGCGGTTACAATGAGCAGTTCTTC
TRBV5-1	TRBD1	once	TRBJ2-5	CASSAVDRTKRETQYF	TGCGCCAGCAGCGCTGTGGACAGGACCAAGCGGGAGACCCAGTACTTC
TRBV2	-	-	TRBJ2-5	CASSVAQETQYF	TGTGCCAGCAGTGTGGCTCAAGAGACCCAGTACTTC
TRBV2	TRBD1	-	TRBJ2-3	CASRLRDRVTDTQYF	TGTGCCAGCAGACTCCGGGACAGGGTAACAGATACGCAGTATTTT
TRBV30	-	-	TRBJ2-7	CAWGSDSDEQYF	TGTGCCTGGGGCTCGGACAGTGACGAGCAGTACTTC
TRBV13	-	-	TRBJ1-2	CASRGGVDYGYTF	TGTGCCAGCAGAGGAGGGGTCGACTATGGCTACACCTTC
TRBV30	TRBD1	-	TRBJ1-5	CAWSEGQTENQPQHF	TGTGCCTGGAGTGAGGGACAGACCGAAAATCAGCCCCAGCATTTT
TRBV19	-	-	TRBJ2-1	CASSAQARVRNEQFF	TGTGCCAGTAGTGCCCAGGCGAGGGTTCGGAATGAGCAGTTCTTC